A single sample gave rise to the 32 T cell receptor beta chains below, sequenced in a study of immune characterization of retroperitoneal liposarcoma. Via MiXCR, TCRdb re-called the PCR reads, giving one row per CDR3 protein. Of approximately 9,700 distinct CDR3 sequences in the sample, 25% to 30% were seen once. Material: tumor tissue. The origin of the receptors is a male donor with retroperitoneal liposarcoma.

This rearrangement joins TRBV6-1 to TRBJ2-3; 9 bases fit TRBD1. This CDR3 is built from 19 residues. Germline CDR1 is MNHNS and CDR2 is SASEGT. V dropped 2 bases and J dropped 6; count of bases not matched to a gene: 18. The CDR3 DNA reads TGTGCCAGCAGTGAATATTATTCCCCCGGGACAGGGTTTGTGGATACGCAGTATTTT. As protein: CASSEYYSPGTGFVDTQYF.

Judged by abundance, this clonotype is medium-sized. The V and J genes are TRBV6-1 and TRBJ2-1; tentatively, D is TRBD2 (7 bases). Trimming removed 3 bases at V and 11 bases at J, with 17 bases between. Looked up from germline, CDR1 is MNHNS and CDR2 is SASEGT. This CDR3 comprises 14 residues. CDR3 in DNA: TGTGCCAGCAGTGATCGGGGGGCCAGCGTTAAGCAGTTCTTC. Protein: CASSDRGASVKQFF.

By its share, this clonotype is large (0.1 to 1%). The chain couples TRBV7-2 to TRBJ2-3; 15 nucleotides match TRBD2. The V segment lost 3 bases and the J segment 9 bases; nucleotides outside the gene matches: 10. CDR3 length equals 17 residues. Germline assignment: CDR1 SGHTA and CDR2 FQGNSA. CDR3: CASSFGTSGRQGETQYF. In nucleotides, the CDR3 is TGTGCCAGCAGCTTTGGGACTAGCGGGAGGCAGGGGGAAACGCAGTATTTT.

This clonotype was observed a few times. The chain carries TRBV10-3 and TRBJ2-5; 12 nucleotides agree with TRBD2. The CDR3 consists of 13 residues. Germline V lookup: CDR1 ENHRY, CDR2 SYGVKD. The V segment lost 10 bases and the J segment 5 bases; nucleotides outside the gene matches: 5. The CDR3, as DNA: TGTGCCACGGGACTAGCGGGCGGGGAGACCCAGTACTTC. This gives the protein CATGLAGGETQYF.

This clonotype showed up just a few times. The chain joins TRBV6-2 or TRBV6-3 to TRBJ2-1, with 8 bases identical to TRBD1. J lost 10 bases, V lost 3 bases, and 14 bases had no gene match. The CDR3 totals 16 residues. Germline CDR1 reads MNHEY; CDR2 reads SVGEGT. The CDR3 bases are TGTGCCAGCAGTTATTTTCCGACAGGGGTCTCTCACGAGCAGTTCTTC. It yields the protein CASSYFPTGVSHEQFF.

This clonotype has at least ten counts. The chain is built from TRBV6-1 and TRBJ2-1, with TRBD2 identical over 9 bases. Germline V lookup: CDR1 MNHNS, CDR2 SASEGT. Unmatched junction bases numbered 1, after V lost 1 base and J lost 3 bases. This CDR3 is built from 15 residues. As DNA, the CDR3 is TGTGCCAGCAGTGAAGGGACTAGCGACTACAATGAGCAGTTCTTC. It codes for CASSEGTSDYNEQFF.

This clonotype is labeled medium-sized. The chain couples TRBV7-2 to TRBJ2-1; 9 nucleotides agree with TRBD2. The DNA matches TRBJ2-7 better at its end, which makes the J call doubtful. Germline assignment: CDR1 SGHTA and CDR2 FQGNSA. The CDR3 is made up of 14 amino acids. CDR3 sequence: CASSRTSDHNEQYF. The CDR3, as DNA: TGTGCCAGCAGCCGGACTAGCGACCACAATGAGCAGTACTTC.

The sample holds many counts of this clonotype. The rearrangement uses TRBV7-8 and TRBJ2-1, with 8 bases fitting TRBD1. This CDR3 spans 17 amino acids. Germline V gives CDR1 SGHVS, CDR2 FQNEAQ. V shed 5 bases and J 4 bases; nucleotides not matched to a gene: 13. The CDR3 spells CASSPSGQGPGYNEQFF. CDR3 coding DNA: TGTGCCAGCAGCCCCAGTGGACAGGGACCGGGTTACAATGAGCAGTTCTTC.

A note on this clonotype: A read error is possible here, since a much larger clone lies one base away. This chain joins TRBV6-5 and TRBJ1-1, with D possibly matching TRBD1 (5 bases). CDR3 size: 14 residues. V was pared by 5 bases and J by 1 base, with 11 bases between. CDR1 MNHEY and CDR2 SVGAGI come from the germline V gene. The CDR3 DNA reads TGTGCCAGCAGTGGTAAGGGGCGGAACACTGAAGCTTTCTTT. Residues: CASSGKGRNTEAFF.

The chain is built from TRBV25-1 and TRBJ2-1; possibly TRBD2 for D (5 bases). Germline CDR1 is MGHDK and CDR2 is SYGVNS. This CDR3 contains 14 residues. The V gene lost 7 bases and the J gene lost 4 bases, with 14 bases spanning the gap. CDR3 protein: CASTPEGTYNEQFF. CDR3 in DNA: TGTGCCAGCACCCCAGAGGGCACTTACAATGAGCAGTTCTTC. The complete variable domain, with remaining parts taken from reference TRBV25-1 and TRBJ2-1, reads EADIYQTPRYLVIGTGKKITLECSQTMGHDKMYWYQQDPGMELHLIHYSYGVNSTEKGDLSSESTVSRIRTEHFPLTLESARPSHTSQYLCASTPEGTYNEQFFGPGTRLTVL.

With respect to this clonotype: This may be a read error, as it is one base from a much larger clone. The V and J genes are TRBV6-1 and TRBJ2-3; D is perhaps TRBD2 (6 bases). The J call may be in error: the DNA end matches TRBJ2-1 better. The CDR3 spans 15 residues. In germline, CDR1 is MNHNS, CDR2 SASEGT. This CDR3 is CTSSEAARDNHEQFF. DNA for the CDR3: TGTACCAGCAGTGAAGCTGCGCGGGATAACCACGAGCAGTTCTTC.

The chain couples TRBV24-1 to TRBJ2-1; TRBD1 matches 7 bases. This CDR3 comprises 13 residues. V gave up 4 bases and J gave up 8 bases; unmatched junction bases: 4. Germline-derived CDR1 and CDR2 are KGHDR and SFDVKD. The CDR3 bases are TGTGCCACCAGTGAAAGGGACAGCGATGAGCAGTTCTTC. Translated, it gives CATSERDSDEQFF.

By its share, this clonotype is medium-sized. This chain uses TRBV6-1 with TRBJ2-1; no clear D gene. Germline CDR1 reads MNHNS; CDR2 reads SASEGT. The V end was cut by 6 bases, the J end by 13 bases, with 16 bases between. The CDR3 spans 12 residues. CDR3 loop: CASRLNQETQFF. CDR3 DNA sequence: TGTGCCAGCAGGCTGAATCAAGAGACCCAGTTCTTC.

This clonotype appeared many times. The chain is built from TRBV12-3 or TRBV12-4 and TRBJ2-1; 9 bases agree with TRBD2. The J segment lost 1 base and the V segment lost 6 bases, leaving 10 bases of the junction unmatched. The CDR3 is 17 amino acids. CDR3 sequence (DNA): TGTGCCAGCAGATCCCCCTTCGGACTAGCGTCCTACAATGAGCAGTTCTTC. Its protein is CASRSPFGLASYNEQFF.

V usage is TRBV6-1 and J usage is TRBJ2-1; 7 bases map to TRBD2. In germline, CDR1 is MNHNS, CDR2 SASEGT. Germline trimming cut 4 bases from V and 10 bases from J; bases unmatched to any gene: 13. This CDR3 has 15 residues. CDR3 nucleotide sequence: TGTGCCAGCAGTGTCGCGGGACTACCAACCTACGAGCAGTTCTTC. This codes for CASSVAGLPTYEQFF.

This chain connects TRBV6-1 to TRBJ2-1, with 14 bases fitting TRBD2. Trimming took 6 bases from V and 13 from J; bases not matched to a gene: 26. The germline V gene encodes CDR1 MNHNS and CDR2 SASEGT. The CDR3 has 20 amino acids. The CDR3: CASSLDLRLAGGPSQETQFF. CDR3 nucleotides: TGTGCCAGCAGCCTGGACCTCAGACTAGCGGGAGGGCCGTCCCAAGAGACCCAGTTCTTC.

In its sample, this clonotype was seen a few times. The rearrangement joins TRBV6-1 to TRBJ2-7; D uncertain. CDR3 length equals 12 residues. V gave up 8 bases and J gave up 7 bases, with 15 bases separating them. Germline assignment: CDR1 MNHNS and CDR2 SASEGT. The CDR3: CASQTVNNEQYF. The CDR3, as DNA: TGTGCCAGCCAGACGGTTAACAATGAGCAGTACTTC.

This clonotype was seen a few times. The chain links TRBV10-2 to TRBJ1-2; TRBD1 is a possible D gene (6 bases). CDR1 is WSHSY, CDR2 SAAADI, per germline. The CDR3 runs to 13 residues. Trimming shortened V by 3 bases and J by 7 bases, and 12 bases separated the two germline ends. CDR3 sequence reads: CASSDTGKGGYTF. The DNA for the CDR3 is TGCGCCAGCAGTGATACAGGGAAGGGTGGCTACACCTTC.

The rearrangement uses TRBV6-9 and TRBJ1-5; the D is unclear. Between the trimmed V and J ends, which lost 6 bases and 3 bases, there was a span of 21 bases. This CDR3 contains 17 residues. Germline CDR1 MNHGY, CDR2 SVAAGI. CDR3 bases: TGTGCCAGCAGAAAACCGGGCACCCCCGGGGACAATCAGCCCCAGCATTTT. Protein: CASRKPGTPGDNQPQHF.

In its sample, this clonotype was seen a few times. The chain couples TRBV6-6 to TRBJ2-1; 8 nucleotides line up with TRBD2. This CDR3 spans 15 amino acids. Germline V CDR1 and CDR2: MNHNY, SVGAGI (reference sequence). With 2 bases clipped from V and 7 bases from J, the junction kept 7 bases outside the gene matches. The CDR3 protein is CASSYHAGGGNEQFF. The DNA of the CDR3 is TGTGCCAGCAGTTACCACGCGGGAGGAGGTAATGAGCAGTTCTTC.

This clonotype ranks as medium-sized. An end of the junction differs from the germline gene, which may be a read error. The CDR3 sequence: CASSLDGQETQYF. The CDR3 region has the DNA TGTGCTAGCAGTCTGGACGGACAAGAGACCCAGTACTTC. The gene calls are TRBV7-7 and TRBJ2-5; D gene unclear. CDR1 and CDR2 from the germline V gene are SSHAT and FNYEAQ (reference sequence). This CDR3 is 13 amino acids long.

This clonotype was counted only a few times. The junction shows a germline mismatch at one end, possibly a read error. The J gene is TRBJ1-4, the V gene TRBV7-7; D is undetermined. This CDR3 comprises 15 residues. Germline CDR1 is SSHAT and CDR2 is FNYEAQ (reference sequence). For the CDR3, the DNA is TGTGCTAGCAGCGAAGGACGTCGGAAGGGTGAAAAACTGTTTTTT. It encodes CASSEGRRKGEKLFF.

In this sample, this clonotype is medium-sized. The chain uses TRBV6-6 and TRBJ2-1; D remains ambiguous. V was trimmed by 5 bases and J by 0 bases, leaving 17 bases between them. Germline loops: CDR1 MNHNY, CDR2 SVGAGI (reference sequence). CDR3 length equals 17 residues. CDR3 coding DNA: TGTGCCAGCAGTGCACGTAGGGCAGTCCACTCCTACAATGAGCAGTTCTTC. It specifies CASSARRAVHSYNEQFF.

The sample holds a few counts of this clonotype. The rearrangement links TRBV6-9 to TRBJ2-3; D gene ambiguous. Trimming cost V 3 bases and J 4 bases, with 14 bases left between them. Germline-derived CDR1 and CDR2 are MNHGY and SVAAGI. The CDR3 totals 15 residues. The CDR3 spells CASSYFPPPADTQYF. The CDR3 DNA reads TGTGCCAGCAGTTACTTCCCCCCGCCCGCAGATACGCAGTATTTT.

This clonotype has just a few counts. The CDR3 spells CASSFSPGSPSNQPQHF. The CDR3 coding sequence is TGTGCCAGCAGCTTCTCGCCGGGTTCCCCTAGCAATCAGCCCCAGCATTTT. The chain combines TRBV7-8 with TRBJ1-5, with D unresolved. CDR1 and CDR2 (germline): SGHVS, FQNEAQ. V lost 3 bases to trimming and J lost 0 bases, with 15 bases between them. The CDR3 length is 17 residues.

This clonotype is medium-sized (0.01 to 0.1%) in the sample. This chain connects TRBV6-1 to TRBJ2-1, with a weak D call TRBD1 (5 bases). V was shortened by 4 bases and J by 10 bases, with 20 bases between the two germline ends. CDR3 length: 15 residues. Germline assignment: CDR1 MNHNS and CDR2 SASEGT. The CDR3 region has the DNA TGTGCCAGCAGTGCCTTAGAAGGGGTCCCCTACGAGCAGTTCTTC. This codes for CASSALEGVPYEQFF.

The CDR3 region is CASSLVGGITDTQYF. DNA of the CDR3: TGTGCCAGCAGCTTAGTAGGGGGCATCACAGATACGCAGTATTTT. The chain uses TRBV7-3 and TRBJ2-3; 7 bases line up with TRBD1. The CDR3 is 15 amino acids. J gave up 2 bases and V 2 bases, and 4 bases lay outside the gene matches. Germline CDR1 is SGHTA and CDR2 is FQGTGA. The variable domain in full, completed from reference TRBV7-3 and TRBJ2-3, reads GAGVSQTPSNKVTEKGKYVELRCDPISGHTALYWYRQSLGQGPEFLIYFQGTGAADDSGLPNDRFFAVRPEGSVSTLKIQRTERGDSAVYLCASSLVGGITDTQYFGPGTRLTVL.

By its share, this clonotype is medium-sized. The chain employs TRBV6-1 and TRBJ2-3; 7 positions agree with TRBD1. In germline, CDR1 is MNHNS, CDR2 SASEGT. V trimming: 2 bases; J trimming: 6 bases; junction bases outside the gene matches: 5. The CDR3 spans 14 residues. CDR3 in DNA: TGTGCCAGCAGTGAATCCCCGGACAGGGATACGCAGTATTTT. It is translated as CASSESPDRDTQYF.

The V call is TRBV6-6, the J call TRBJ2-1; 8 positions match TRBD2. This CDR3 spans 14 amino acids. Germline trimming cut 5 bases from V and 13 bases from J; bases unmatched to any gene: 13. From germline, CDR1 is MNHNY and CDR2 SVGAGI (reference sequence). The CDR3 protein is CASSRPGGAETQFF. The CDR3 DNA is TGTGCCAGCAGTCGCCCCGGGGGGGCAGAGACCCAGTTCTTC.

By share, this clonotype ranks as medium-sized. The CDR3 sequence is CASSYVSPASRGETQYF. CDR3 DNA sequence: TGTGCCAGCAGTTACGTTTCCCCCGCCTCGCGGGGAGAGACCCAGTACTTC. The rearrangement uses TRBV6-6 and TRBJ2-5; D might be TRBD2 (6 bases). The CDR3 runs to 17 residues. Per the germline V gene, CDR1 is MNHNY and CDR2 is SVGAGI (reference sequence). Trimming took 2 bases from V and 4 from J, leaving 20 bases between them.

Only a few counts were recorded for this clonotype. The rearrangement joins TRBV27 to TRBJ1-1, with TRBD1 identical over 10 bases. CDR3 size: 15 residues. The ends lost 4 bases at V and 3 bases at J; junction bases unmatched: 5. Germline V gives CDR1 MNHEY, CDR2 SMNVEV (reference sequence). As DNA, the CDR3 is TGTGCCAGCAGTTCGACAGGGGGCCGGTACACTGAAGCTTTCTTT. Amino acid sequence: CASSSTGGRYTEAFF.

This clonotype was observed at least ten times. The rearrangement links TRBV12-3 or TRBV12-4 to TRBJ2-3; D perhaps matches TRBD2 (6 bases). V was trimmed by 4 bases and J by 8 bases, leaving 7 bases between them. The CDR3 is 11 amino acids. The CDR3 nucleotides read TGTGCCAGCAGTTCAGCGGGTACGCAGTATTTT. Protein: CASSSAGTQYF.